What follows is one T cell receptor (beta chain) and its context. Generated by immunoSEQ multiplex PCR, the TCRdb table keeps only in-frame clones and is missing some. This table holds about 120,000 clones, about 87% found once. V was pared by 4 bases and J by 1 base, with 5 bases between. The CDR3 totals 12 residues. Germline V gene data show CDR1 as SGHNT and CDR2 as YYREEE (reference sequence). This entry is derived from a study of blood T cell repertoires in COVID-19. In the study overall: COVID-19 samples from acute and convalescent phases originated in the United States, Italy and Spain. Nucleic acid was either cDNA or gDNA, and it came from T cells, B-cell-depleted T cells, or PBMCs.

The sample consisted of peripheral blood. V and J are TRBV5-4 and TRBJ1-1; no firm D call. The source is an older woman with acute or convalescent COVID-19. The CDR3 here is CASSRQNTEAFF. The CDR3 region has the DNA TGTGCCAGCAGCAGACAGAACACTGAAGCTTTCTTT. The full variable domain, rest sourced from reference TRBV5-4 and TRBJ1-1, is ETGVTQSPTHLIKTRGQQVTLRCSSQSGHNTVSWYQQALGQGPQFIFQYYREEENGRGNFPPRFSGLQFPNYSSELNVNALELDDSALYLCASSRQNTEAFFGQGTRLTVV.